This is a list of T cell receptor beta chains from one sample in a study of T cells in Graves' hyperthyroidism and ophthalmopathy. TCRdb processed the multiplex PCR reads anew with MiXCR; each CDR3 protein has one entry. The sample contains around 450,000 distinct CDR3 sequences, 15% to 19% of which appear only once. The sample was blood. Receptors were obtained from a woman in her late teens or twenties with Graves' hyperthyroidism. Both conserved end residues are part of each CDR3. D genes are given only for firm matches. For some rows the clone size is stated as once, few or many, or as a class when expanded; others skip it.

TRBV13	many	TRBD1	TRBJ2-6	CASSRTGGTRTDSGANVLTF	TGTGCCAGCAGCCGGACAGGCGGTACCCGAACCGACTCTGGGGCCAACGTCCTGACTTTC
TRBV20-1	many	.	TRBJ2-5	CSASVPGSLYF	TGCAGTGCTAGTGTACCGGGATCCCTGTACTTC
TRBV27	many	.	TRBJ2-4	CASRATGYLAKNIQYF	TGTGCCAGCAGGGCGACAGGATACCTAGCCAAAAACATTCAGTACTTC
TRBV19	.	.	TRBJ1-2	CASSVGPRATYGYTF	TGTGCCAGTAGTGTGGGCCCGAGGGCCACCTATGGCTACACCTTC
TRBV30	many	.	TRBJ2-4	CAWATGITKNIQYF	TGTGCCTGGGCAACGGGTATAACCAAAAACATTCAGTACTTC
TRBV7-8	many	.	TRBJ2-7	CANSLVPGAYEQYF	TGTGCCAACAGCTTAGTACCGGGGGCCTACGAGCAGTACTTC
TRBV5-5	.	.	TRBJ2-5	CASSWGRRYQETQYF	TGTGCCAGCAGCTGGGGACGGAGATACCAAGAGACCCAGTACTTC
TRBV9	few	TRBD2	TRBJ2-1	CASSVDPAGVSYNEQFF	TGTGCCAGCAGCGTAGACCCAGCGGGAGTATCCTACAATGAGCAGTTCTTC
TRBV6-1	.	.	TRBJ2-4	CASSPQGGRAKNIQYF	TGTGCCAGCAGCCCTCAGGGGGGCCGGGCCAAAAACATTCAGTACTTC
TRBV2	many	TRBD1	TRBJ1-1	CASSRDRNTEAFF	TGTGCCAGCAGCCGGGACAGGAACACTGAAGCTTTCTTT
TRBV5-1	few	TRBD1	TRBJ2-7	CASSSTGGIYEQYF	TGCGCCAGCAGCTCGACAGGGGGAATCTACGAGCAGTACTTC
TRBV14	once	.	TRBJ2-1	CASSPPDSRANEQFF	TGTGCCAGCAGCCCACCGGACAGTCGGGCCAATGAGCAGTTCTTC
TRBV9	many	.	TRBJ2-4	CASSVAGTENIQYF	TGTGCCAGCAGCGTAGCGGGTACCGAAAACATTCAGTACTTC
TRBV7-9	many	.	TRBJ2-1	CASSLSGLPSNEQFF	TGTGCCAGCAGCCTCTCTGGACTACCCTCCAATGAGCAGTTCTTC
TRBV4-1	few	.	TRBJ2-7	CASTPIPEVIYEQYF	TGCGCCAGCACCCCCATTCCTGAGGTGATTTACGAGCAGTACTTC
TRBV2	many	.	TRBJ2-2	CASSVSANTGELFF	TGTGCCAGCAGTGTGTCGGCGAACACCGGGGAGCTGTTTTTT
TRBV5-4	few	.	TRBJ2-3	CASSEDLTSTDTQYF	TGTGCCAGCAGCGAGGACCTCACTAGCACAGATACGCAGTATTTT
TRBV29-1	many	.	TRBJ1-1	CSVSREGGAEAFF	TGCAGCGTGAGCCGGGAGGGGGGTGCTGAAGCTTTCTTT
TRBV20-1	many	.	TRBJ1-1	CSARHIIGHRNTEAFF	TGCAGTGCTAGACACATTATAGGTCACCGCAACACTGAAGCTTTCTTT
TRBV20-1	many	.	TRBJ1-2	CSARAEDDYGYTF	TGCAGTGCTAGGGCGGAGGACGACTATGGCTACACCTTC
TRBV28	many	TRBD2	TRBJ2-3	CASSSPAGTSGEVEDTQYF	TGTGCCAGCAGCTCTCCCGCGGGGACTAGCGGGGAAGTAGAAGATACGCAGTATTTT
TRBV20-1	few	TRBD2	TRBJ2-3	CSARDIAGGTSTDTQYF	TGCAGTGCTAGAGATATAGCGGGAGGGACTAGCACAGATACGCAGTATTTT
TRBV18	many	.	TRBJ1-2	CASSSGRLNYGYTF	TGTGCCAGCTCCTCTGGCAGATTAAACTATGGCTACACCTTC
TRBV7-3	.	.	TRBJ1-6	CASSLTGRYNSPLHF	TGTGCCAGCAGCTTAACGGGACGGTATAATTCACCCCTCCACTTT
TRBV6-1	many	.	TRBJ1-5	CASSDRRNQPQHF	TGTGCCAGCAGTGACAGGCGCAATCAGCCCCAGCATTTT
TRBV11-2	many	TRBD1	TRBJ2-5	CASSWTGKETQYF	TGTGCCAGCAGTTGGACAGGGAAAGAGACCCAGTACTTC